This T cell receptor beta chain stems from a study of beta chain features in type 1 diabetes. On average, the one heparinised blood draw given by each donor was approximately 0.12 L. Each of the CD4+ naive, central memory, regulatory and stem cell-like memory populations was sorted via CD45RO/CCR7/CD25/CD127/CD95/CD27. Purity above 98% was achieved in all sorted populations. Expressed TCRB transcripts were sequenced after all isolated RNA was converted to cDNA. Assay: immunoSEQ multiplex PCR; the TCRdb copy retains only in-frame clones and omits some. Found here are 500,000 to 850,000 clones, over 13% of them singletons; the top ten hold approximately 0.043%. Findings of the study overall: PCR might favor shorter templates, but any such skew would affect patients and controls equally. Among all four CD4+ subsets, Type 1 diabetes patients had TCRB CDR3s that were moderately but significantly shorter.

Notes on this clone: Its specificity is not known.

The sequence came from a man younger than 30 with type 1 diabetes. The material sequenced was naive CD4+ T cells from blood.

CDR3 region: CASILDRSYEQYF. CDR3 nucleotide sequence: TGTGCCAGCATCCTGGACAGAAGCTACGAGCAGTACTTC. The chain joins TRBV27 to TRBJ2-7; a possible D gene is TRBD1 (6 bases). CDR1 MNHEY and CDR2 SMNVEV come from the germline V gene (reference sequence). Trimming took 7 bases from V and 3 from J, leaving 13 bases between them. The CDR3 is 13 residues long.